This TCR beta chain stems from a study of human T cells and chemical hapten exposure. Study-level background: Variation in per-sample TCR yields came mainly from small pooled library volume differences.

General observations from the study: Sensitizing to DPC left TCRs with a frequency above 1 in 1000 unaltered.

For the library, individual cDNA molecules each received unique molecular identifiers. TCRdb reprocessed the RACE reads via MiXCR and lists one record per CDR3 protein. Altogether fewer than 85,000 distinct CDR3 sequences are present, around 9.3% being singletons, with the ten largest covering 1.7%. Regarding this clonotype: No antigen is known for it.

This sample's time point: healthy volunteer bleed at 6 weeks. From whole blood left unfractionated, total RNA was extracted. The CDR3 is made up of 12 amino acids. Germline CDR1 reads SEHNR; CDR2 reads FQNEAQ (reference sequence). The V segment lost 2 bases and the J segment 10 bases; nucleotides outside the gene matches: 3. The chain uses TRBV7-9 and TRBJ1-1; 8 nucleotides align to TRBD1. The specimen sequenced was whole blood. This TCR derives from a female donor in good health. Some clones in this sample may be carry-over from other donors' samples. In DNA form, the CDR3 reads TGTGCCAGCAGCTTATGGACAGGGAGAGCTTTCTTT. Protein: CASSLWTGRAFF.